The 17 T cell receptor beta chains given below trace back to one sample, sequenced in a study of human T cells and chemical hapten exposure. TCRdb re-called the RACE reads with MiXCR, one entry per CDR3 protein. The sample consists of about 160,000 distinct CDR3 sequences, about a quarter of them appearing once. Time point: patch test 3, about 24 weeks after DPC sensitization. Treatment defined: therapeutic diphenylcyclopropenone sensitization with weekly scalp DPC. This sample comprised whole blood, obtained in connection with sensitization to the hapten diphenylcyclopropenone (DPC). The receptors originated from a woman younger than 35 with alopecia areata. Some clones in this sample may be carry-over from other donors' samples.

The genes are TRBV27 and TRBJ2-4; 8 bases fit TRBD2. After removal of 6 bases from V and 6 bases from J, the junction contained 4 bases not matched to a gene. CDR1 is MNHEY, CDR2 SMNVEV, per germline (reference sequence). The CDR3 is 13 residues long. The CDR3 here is CASRLREGNIQYF. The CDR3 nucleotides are TGTGCCAGCAGACTCCGGGAGGGAAACATTCAGTACTTC.

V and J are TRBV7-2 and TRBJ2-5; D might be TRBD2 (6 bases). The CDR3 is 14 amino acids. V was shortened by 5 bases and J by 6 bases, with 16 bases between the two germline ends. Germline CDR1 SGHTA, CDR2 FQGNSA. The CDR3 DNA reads TGTGCCAGCAGCCGAAGACGGGAGCTGCAGACCCAGTACTTC. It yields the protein CASSRRRELQTQYF.

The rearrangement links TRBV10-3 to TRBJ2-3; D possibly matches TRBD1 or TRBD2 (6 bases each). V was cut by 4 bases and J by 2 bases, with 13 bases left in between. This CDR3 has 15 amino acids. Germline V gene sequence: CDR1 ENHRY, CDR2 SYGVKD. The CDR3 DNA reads TGTGCCATCAGTGGGGGGCGGGGATCCACAGATACGCAGTATTTT. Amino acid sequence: CAISGGRGSTDTQYF.

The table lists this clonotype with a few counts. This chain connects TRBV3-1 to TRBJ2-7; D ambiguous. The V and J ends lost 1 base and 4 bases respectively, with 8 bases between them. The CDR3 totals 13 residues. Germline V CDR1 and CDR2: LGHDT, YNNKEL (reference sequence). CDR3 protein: CASSQVVEYEQYF. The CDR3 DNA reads TGTGCCAGCAGCCAAGTCGTCGAGTACGAGCAGTACTTC.

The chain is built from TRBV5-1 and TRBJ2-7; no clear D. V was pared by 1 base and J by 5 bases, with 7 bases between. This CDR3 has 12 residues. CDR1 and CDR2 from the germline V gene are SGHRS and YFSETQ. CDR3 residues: CASSLTRNEQYF. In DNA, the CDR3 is TGCGCCAGCAGCTTGACGAGGAACGAGCAGTACTTC.

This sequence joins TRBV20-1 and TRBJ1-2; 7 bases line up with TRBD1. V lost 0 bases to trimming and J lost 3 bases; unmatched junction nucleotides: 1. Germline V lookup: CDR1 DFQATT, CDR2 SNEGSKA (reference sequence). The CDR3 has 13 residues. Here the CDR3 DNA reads TGCAGTGCTAGAGACAGGGGGTACTATGGCTACACCTTC. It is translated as CSARDRGYYGYTF.

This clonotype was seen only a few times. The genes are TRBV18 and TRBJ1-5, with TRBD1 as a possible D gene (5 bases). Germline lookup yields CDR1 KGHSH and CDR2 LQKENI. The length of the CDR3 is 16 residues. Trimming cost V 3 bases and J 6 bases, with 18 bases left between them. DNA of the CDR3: TGTGCCAGCTCACCCCAGAGGGATGTCGGGGGTCAGCCCCAGCATTTT. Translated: CASSPQRDVGGQPQHF.

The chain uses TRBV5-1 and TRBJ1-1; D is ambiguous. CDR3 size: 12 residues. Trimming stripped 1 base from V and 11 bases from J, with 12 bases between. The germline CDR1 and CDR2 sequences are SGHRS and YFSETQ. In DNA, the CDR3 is TGCGCCAGCAGCTTGCTTGGAGTTTGGGCTTTCTTT. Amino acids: CASSLLGVWAFF.

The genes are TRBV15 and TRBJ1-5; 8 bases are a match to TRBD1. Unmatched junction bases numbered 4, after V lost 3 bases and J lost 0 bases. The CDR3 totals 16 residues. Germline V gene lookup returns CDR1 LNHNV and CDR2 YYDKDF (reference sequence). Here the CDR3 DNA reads TGTGCCACCAGCAGTCTCGGACAGGGTAGCAATCAGCCCCAGCATTTT. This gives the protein CATSSLGQGSNQPQHF.

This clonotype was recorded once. CDR3: CASSKARAEEETQYF. CDR3 nucleotide sequence: TGTGCCAGCAGCAAAGCGCGGGCGGAGGAGGAGACCCAGTACTTC. The chain employs TRBV21-1 and TRBJ2-5; the listed D gene, TRBD1, was not tested against the DNA. TRBV21-1 is flagged as a pseudogene. The CDR3 is 15 amino acids.

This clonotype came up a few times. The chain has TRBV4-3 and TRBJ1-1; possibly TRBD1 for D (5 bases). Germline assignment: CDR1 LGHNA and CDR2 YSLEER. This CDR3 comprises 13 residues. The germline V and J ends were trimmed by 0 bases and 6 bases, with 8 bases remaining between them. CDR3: CASSQDQTAEAFF. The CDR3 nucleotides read TGCGCCAGCAGCCAAGATCAGACAGCTGAAGCTTTCTTT.

The CDR3 DNA reads as TGTGCCAGCAGCCCGAACCGGGACAGGGGGCATCAGCCCCAGCATTTT. Its protein product is CASSPNRDRGHQPQHF. V is TRBV28 and J is TRBJ1-5, with 12 bases aligning to TRBD1. The CDR3 is 16 amino acids. V shed 6 bases, J shed 5 bases, and the junction held 8 bases outside the gene matches. Germline V gene data show CDR1 as MDHEN and CDR2 as SYDVKM.

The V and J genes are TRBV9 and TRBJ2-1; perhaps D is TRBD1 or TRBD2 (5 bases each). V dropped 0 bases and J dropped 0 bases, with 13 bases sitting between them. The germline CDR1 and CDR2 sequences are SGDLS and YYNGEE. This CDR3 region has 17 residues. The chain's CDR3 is CASSVVRDGSSYNEQFF. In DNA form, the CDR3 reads TGTGCCAGCAGCGTAGTCCGGGACGGAAGCTCCTACAATGAGCAGTTCTTC.

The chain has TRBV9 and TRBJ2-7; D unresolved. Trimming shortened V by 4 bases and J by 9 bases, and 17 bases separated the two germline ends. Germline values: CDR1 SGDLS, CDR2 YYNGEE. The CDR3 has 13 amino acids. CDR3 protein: CASSLNPLWGQYF. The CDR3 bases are TGTGCCAGCAGCCTGAATCCCCTTTGGGGGCAGTACTTC.

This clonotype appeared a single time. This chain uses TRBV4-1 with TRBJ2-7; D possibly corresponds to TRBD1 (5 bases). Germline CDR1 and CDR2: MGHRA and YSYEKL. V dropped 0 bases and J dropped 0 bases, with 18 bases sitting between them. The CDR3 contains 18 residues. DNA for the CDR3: TGCGCCAGCAGCCAAGACGGGCAGGGAACGTCAAGCTCCTACGAGCAGTACTTC. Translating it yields CASSQDGQGTSSSYEQYF.

CDR3 region: CASSLGRAAGRYNEQFF. CDR3 nucleotide sequence: TGTGCCAGCAGCTTAGGACGCGCGGCTGGTAGATACAATGAGCAGTTCTTC. The genes are TRBV7-2 and TRBJ2-1, with D hard to call. The germline V and J ends were trimmed by 1 base and 4 bases, with 17 bases remaining between them. The CDR3 has 17 residues. The germline CDR1 and CDR2 sequences are SGHTA and FQGNSA. The full variable domain, in which reference TRBV7-2 and TRBJ2-1 provide the parts outside the CDR3, is GAGVSQSPSNKVTEKGKDVELRCDPISGHTALYWYRQSLGQGLEFLIYFQGNSAPDKSGLPSDRFSAERTGGSVSTLTIQRTQQEDSAVYLCASSLGRAAGRYNEQFFGPGTRLTVL.

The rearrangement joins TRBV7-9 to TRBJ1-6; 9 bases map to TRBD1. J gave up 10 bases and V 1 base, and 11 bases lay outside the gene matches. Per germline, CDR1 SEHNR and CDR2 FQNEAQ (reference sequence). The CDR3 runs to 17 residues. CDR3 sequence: CASSLDLYGTGQSPLHF. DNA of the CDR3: TGTGCCAGCAGCTTAGATTTATATGGGACAGGGCAATCACCCCTCCACTTT.